The clone carrying this TCR beta chain has only one observation. Antigen: not known. Use of 60 Vbeta and 13 Jbeta primers characterized the PCR. Data came from immunoSEQ multiplex PCR; TCRdb stores just in-frame clones and leaves some out. Here the sample spans 140,000 or so clones, about 75% being singletons. Donors had nominal health at sampling but likely had unrecorded immune exposures. J lost 5 bases, V lost 7 bases, and 11 bases had no gene match. Looked up from germline, CDR1 is LNHDA and CDR2 is SQIVND (reference sequence). This CDR3 spans 14 amino acids. These data come from a study of cytomegalovirus exposure and HLA in healthy donors. Study-wide findings and caveats: Highly shared variants forming one cluster were likely a sequencing artifact. Relative to the approximately 700-donor mean, N-insertions were reportedly fewer in an Asian-associated ancestry cluster in a later analysis.

This TCR derives from a man aged 55 to 69 in good health and CMV-seronegative. The sequenced sample consisted of PBMCs. The V and J genes are TRBV19 and TRBJ2-7, with TRBD1 matching over 7 bases. In DNA form, the CDR3 reads TGTGCCAGTACCCCGGGACAGTACGCCAACGAGCAGTACTTC. Translating gives CASTPGQYANEQYF.